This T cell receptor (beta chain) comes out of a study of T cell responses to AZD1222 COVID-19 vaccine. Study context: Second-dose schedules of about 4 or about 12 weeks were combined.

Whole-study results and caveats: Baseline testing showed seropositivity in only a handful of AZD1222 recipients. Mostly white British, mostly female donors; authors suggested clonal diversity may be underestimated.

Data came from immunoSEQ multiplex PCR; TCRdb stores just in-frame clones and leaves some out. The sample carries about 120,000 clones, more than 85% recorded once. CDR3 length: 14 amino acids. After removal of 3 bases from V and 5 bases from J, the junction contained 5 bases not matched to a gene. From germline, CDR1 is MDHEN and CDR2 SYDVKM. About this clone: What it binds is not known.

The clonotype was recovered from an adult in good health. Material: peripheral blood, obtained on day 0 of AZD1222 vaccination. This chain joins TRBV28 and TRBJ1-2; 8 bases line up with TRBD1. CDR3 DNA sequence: TGTGCCAGCAGTTTGACAGGGGACCTTTATGGCTACACCTTC. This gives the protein CASSLTGDLYGYTF.